The 18 T cell receptor beta chains below all came from one sample that was sequenced in a study of PD-1 blockade in classical Hodgkin lymphoma. Every patient experienced relapse after autologous stem cell transplantation, and brentuximab vedotin exposure varied. Only in-frame clones appear in the TCRdb table, and some are missing; sequencing was by immunoSEQ multiplex PCR. Among roughly 16,000 clones listed, roughly 82% were seen once. Here the sequenced sample was peripheral blood mononuclear cells (PBMCs), taken before the second cycle of nivolumab. These TCRs come from a human donor with classical Hodgkin lymphoma.

CDR3 in DNA: TGCAGTGGGCAGTTTCAAGAGACCCAGTACTTC. Translating it yields CSGQFQETQYF. The chain is built from TRBV20-1 and TRBJ2-5; D call uncertain. Germline V gives CDR1 DFQATT, CDR2 SNEGSKA (reference sequence). The CDR3 consists of 11 residues. Trimming removed 7 bases at V and 2 bases at J, with 8 bases between.

The rearrangement uses TRBV6-1 and TRBJ2-1, with TRBD2 matching over 7 bases. The CDR3 runs 10 residues. Germline values: CDR1 MNHNS, CDR2 SASEGT. CDR3 bases: TGTGCGGGGGGGGTGAATGAGCAGTTCTTC. Its translation: CAGGVNEQFF.

The V and J genes are TRBV6-5 and TRBJ2-7; 12 bases agree with TRBD2. CDR1 MNHEY and CDR2 SVGAGI come from the germline V gene. The CDR3 has 15 residues. The J segment lost 3 bases and the V segment lost 6 bases, leaving 6 bases of the junction unmatched. CDR3 DNA: TGTGCCAGCAGCCTCGGACTAGCGGGGCTCTACGAGCAGTACTTC. This encodes CASSLGLAGLYEQYF.

This sequence joins TRBV9 and TRBJ2-3; D gene ambiguous. Trimming cost V 3 bases and J 3 bases, with 5 bases left between them. The germline V gene has CDR1 SGDLS and CDR2 YYNGEE. The length of the CDR3 is 12 residues. CDR3 sequence reads: CASSGMTDTQYF. CDR3 DNA sequence: TGTGCCAGCAGCGGGATGACAGATACGCAGTATTTT.

This clone appeared a few times. The chain is built from TRBV6-1 and TRBJ2-2, with D tentatively TRBD1 (5 bases). The CDR3 contains 13 residues. Trimming took off 8 bases at V and 1 base at J, with 8 bases between the two ends. Looked up from germline, CDR1 is MNHNS and CDR2 is SASEGT. CDR3 loop: CASAQGNTGELFF. CDR3 coding DNA: TGTGCCAGCGCTCAGGGGAACACCGGGGAGCTGTTTTTT.

The V gene is TRBV5-6, the J gene TRBJ2-7; D gene ambiguous. Germline CDR1 reads SGHDT; CDR2 reads YYEEEE. The CDR3 covers 16 residues. Trimming took off 1 base at V and 2 bases at J, with 16 bases between the two ends. For the CDR3, the DNA is TGTGCCAGCAGCTTGATCAAGGGCAGTAGGCCCTACGAGCAGTACTTC. Translated, it gives CASSLIKGSRPYEQYF.

Note on this clone: Other DNA sequences of this sample code for an identical CDR3. This chain links TRBV20-1 with TRBJ2-5; D is ambiguous. Germline V lookup: CDR1 DFQATT, CDR2 SNEGSKA (reference sequence). The V end was cut by 6 bases, the J end by 3 bases, with 8 bases between. This CDR3 is built from 11 residues. The DNA for the CDR3 is TGCAGTGCGCAAATCGAAGAGACCCAGTACTTC. This translates into CSAQIEETQYF.

V is TRBV7-2 and J is TRBJ1-2; tentatively, D is TRBD1 (5 bases). Germline-derived CDR1 and CDR2 are SGHTA and FQGNSA. CDR3 length equals 15 residues. Trimming cost V 0 bases and J 4 bases, with 12 bases left between them. The CDR3 DNA reads TGTGCCAGCAGCTTAGCCCGGAGACAGACCTATGGCTACACCTTC. Amino acid sequence: CASSLARRQTYGYTF. The entire variable domain, with the rest obtained from reference TRBV7-2 and TRBJ1-2, is as follows: GAGVSQSPSNKVTEKGKDVELRCDPISGHTALYWYRQSLGQGLEFLIYFQGNSAPDKSGLPSDRFSAERTGGSVSTLTIQRTQQEDSAVYLCASSLARRQTYGYTFGSGTRLTVV.

This chain joins TRBV5-6 and TRBJ2-3, with 8 nucleotides matching TRBD2. Germline CDR1 reads SGHDT; CDR2 reads YYEEEE. The CDR3 runs to 17 residues. Losses at the gene ends were 4 bases for V and 2 bases for J; bases not matched to a gene: 12. The CDR3 DNA reads TGTGCCAGCAGCCCGCCTAGTGGCGGGGGGTCCACAGATACGCAGTATTTT. Translated: CASSPPSGGGSTDTQYF.

V is TRBV7-9 and J is TRBJ1-2; TRBD1 matches 7 bases. Looked up from germline, CDR1 is SEHNR and CDR2 is FQNEAQ (reference sequence). This CDR3 is 15 amino acids long. The J segment lost 1 base and the V segment lost 7 bases, leaving 9 bases of the junction unmatched. For the CDR3, the DNA is TGTGCCAGCACCCTGGGGACAGCCTATAACTATGGCTACACCTTC. Translating gives CASTLGTAYNYGYTF.

This clone was seen once. This chain connects TRBV21-1 to TRBJ1-1. TRBV21-1 is a pseudogene. There are 16 residues in the CDR3. Here the CDR3 DNA reads TGTGCCAGCAGCGCCCCACCAGAAGGCATCCCCCCGGAAGCTTTCTTT. It translates to CASSAPPEGIPPEAFF.

This clone was detected a few times. The CDR3 nucleotides read TGCGCCAGCAATGGACAGGGGATTCAGAACACTGAAGCTTTCTTT. Translated, it gives CASNGQGIQNTEAFF. The chain employs TRBV5-1 and TRBJ1-1; 9 nucleotides match TRBD1. The CDR3 covers 15 residues. Germline CDR1 is SGHRS and CDR2 is YFSETQ. J lost 1 base, V lost 6 bases, and 7 bases had no gene match.

The chain couples TRBV19 to TRBJ2-1; 12 bases align to TRBD2. V trimming: 1 base; J trimming: 7 bases; junction bases outside the gene matches: 5. In germline, CDR1 is LNHDA, CDR2 SQIVND (reference sequence). CDR3 length: 16 amino acids. The CDR3 DNA reads as TGTGCCAGTAGTATAGCAGGACTAGCGGGGAGAAATGAGCAGTTCTTC. Its translation is CASSIAGLAGRNEQFF.

V usage is TRBV9 and J usage is TRBJ1-2; 8 bases map to TRBD1. Germline V gene lookup returns CDR1 SGDLS and CDR2 YYNGEE. The junction had 4 bases not matched to a gene; V was cut back by 0 bases and J by 0 bases. CDR3 length: 16 amino acids. CDR3 protein: CASSVVQGAPNYGYTF. In nucleotides, the CDR3 is TGTGCCAGCAGCGTAGTTCAGGGGGCGCCTAACTATGGCTACACCTTC.

The V and J genes are TRBV5-6 and TRBJ1-4, with D tentatively TRBD1 (6 bases). This CDR3 has 17 amino acids. Germline values: CDR1 SGHDT, CDR2 YYEEEE. Trimming cost V 4 bases and J 3 bases, with 19 bases left between them. In nucleotides, the CDR3 is TGTGCCAGCAGCCGGACGGGGCAGGGGCTATCTAATGAAAAACTGTTTTTT. Encoded protein: CASSRTGQGLSNEKLFF. Based on the CDR3 plus reference TRBV5-6 and TRBJ1-4, the full variable domain is DAGVTQSPTHLIKTRGQQVTLRCSPKSGHDTVSWYQQALGQGPQFIFQYYEEEERQRGNFPDRFSGHQFPNYSSELNVNALLLGDSALYLCASSRTGQGLSNEKLFFGSGTQLSVL.

The genes are TRBV19 and TRBJ1-6; D not certain. Trimming shortened V by 0 bases and J by 14 bases, and 8 bases separated the two germline ends. The germline V gene has CDR1 LNHDA and CDR2 SQIVND (reference sequence). CDR3 length: 12 amino acids. In DNA, the CDR3 is TGTGCCAGTAGTATAGATCGTTACTCCCTCCACTTT. Protein sequence: CASSIDRYSLHF.

The chain employs TRBV2 and TRBJ2-3; 7 bases are a match to TRBD2. J was trimmed by 8 bases and V by 8 bases; bases with no gene match: 7. Germline values: CDR1 SNHLY, CDR2 FYNNEI. This CDR3 comprises 12 residues. The CDR3 loop reads CASGGVTSTQYF. CDR3 nucleotides: TGTGCCAGCGGGGGGGTGACAAGTACGCAGTATTTT.

V and J are TRBV2 and TRBJ2-1; TRBD2 matches 10 bases. There are 14 residues in the CDR3. Germline assignment: CDR1 SNHLY and CDR2 FYNNEI. V lost 7 bases and J lost 9; bases outside the gene matches: 9. CDR3 loop: CASTPTSGVGEQFF. CDR3 nucleotides: TGTGCCAGCACCCCTACTAGCGGGGTCGGTGAGCAGTTCTTC.